This TCR beta chain was found in a study of blood T cell repertoires in COVID-19. Study background: Sample material is recorded as cDNA or gDNA derived from T cells, B-cell-depleted T cells, or PBMCs.

The assay was immunoSEQ multiplex PCR, and TCRdb's table has in-frame clones only and misses some. The sample gives approximately 240,000 clones, 86% of which show up once; 2.5% to 3.5% is in the top ten. The sequencing input was peripheral blood. The source is a woman aged 25 to 45 who had recovered from COVID-19.

CDR3 in DNA: TGTGCCAGCAGCGTAGGTGGAGGAAGGGGGACTGAAGCTTTCTTT. This gives the protein CASSVGGGRGTEAFF. The J gene is TRBJ1-1, the V gene TRBV9, with D tentatively TRBD1 (6 bases). The CDR3 loop spans 15 amino acids. V gave up 0 bases and J gave up 5 bases, with 14 bases separating them. Germline-derived CDR1 and CDR2 are SGDLS and YYNGEE.